This T cell receptor (beta chain) was found in a study of T cells in Graves' hyperthyroidism and ophthalmopathy. Study findings and constraints: Most clonotypes expanded in thyroid above 0.001 were likewise present in blood.

This clonotype was seen a handful of times. Its specificity is not known. J lost 6 bases, V lost 5 bases, and 7 bases had no gene match. This CDR3 has 15 residues. Germline V gene sequence: CDR1 KGHDR, CDR2 SFDVKD. Authors of the study amplified TCR beta CDR3 regions from RNA transcripts. RT-PCR in the first round (using the HTBI primer set) targeted the TCR CDR3. TCRdb redid the calling of the multiplex PCR reads with MiXCR, one entry per CDR3 protein. The table lists some 510,000 distinct CDR3 sequences, less than 25% of them singletons. The PBMCs studied were ones that came from 9 to 10 ml fresh peripheral blood.

The V gene is TRBV24-1, the J gene TRBJ2-2, with 8 bases lining up with TRBD1. This TCR derives from a man aged 18 to 35 with Graves' hyperthyroidism. Source material: blood. CDR3 residues: CATSALDRVAGELFF. The CDR3 DNA is TGTGCCACCAGTGCCCTGGACAGGGTAGCCGGGGAGCTGTTTTTT.